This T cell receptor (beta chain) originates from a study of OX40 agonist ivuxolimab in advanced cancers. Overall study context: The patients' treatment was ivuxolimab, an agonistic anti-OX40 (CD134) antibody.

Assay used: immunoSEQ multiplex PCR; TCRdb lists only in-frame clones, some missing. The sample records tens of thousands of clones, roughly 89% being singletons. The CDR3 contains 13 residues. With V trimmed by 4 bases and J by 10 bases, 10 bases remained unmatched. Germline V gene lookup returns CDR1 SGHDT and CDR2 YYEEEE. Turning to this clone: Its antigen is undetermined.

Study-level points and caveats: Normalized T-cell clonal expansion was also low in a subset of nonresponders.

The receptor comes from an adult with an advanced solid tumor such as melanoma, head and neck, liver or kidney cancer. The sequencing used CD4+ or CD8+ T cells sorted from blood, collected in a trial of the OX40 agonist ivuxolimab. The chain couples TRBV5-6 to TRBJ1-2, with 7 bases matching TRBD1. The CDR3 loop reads CASSADRLALYTF. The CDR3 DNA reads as TGTGCCAGCAGCGCGGACAGGCTGGCCCTCTACACCTTC.